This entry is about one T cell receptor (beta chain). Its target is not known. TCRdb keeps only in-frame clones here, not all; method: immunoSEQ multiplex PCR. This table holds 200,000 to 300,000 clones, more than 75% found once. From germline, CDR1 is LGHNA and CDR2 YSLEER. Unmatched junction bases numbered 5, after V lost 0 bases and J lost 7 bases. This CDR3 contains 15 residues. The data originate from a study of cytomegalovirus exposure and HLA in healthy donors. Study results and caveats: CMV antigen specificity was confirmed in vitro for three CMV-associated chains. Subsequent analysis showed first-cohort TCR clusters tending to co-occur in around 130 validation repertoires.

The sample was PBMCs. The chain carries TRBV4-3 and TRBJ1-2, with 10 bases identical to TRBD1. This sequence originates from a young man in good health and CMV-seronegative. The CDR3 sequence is CASSQDRDRGRGYTF. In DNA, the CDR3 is TGCGCCAGCAGCCAAGATCGGGACAGGGGACGTGGCTACACCTTC.